The present TCR beta chain was sequenced within a study of blood T cell repertoires in COVID-19. The overall study: Some COVID-19 samples were acute and others convalescent; all came from the United States, Italy and Spain. The analysed material was cDNA or gDNA that came from T cells, B-cell-depleted T cells, or PBMCs.

The CDR3 length is 12 residues. Trimming removed 3 bases at V and 12 bases at J, with 12 bases between. Clones were read by immunoSEQ multiplex PCR, and TCRdb kept only the in-frame ones, dropping some. The repertoire holds some 290,000 clones, with roughly nine tenths as singletons. Patients at the Seattle site were enrolled during active infection and followed longitudinally. The TCR sequence derives from a woman under 40 with COVID-19, enrolled during active disease. The chain combines TRBV12-3 or TRBV12-4 with TRBJ2-1, with D hard to call. Sequencing input: peripheral blood. This CDR3 is CASSFQALGQFF. The CDR3 DNA reads TGTGCCAGCAGTTTTCAAGCTCTTGGGCAGTTCTTC.